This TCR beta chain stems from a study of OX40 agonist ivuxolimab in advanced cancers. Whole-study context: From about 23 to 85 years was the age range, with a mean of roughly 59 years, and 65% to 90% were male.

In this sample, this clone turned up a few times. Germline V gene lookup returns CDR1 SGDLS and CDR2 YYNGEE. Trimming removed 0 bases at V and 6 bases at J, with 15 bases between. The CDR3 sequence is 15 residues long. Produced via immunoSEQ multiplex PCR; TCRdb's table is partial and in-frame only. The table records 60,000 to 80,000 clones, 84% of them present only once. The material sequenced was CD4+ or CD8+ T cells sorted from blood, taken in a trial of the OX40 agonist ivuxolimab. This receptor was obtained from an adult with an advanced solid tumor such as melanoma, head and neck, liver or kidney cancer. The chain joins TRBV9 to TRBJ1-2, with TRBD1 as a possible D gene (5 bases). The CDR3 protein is CASSVEALGPDGYTF. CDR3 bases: TGTGCCAGCAGCGTAGAGGCTTTGGGGCCGGATGGCTACACCTTC. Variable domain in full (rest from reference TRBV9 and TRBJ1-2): DSGVTQTPKHLITATGQRVTLRCSPRSGDLSVYWYQQSLDQGLQFLIQYYNGEERAKGNILERFSAQQFPDLHSELNLSSLELGDSALYFCASSVEALGPDGYTFGSGTRLTVV.